This record concerns one T cell receptor (beta chain) sequence. Its antigen remains unidentified. The germline V gene has CDR1 SGHVS and CDR2 FNYEAQ. The CDR3 covers 14 residues. Trimming shortened V by 5 bases and J by 4 bases, and 14 bases separated the two germline ends. The data are from a study of T cells after yellow fever vaccination. About the research overall: SMART-Seq v4 Ultra Low Input prepared the low-cell-number fractions. Study-wide results and limits: CD4 and CD8 compartments shared a small share of clonotypes. After the booster, 96% of CD4 and approximately 87% of CD8 primary-response clones were re-detected.

It was through 5'RACE template switching that TCR cDNA was made, with a universal primer site and UMIs added. From the 5' RACE reads, TCRdb called clonotypes with MiXCR, one entry per CDR3 protein. Of 280,000 or so distinct CDR3 sequences listed, roughly 8.7% are singletons. The chain joins TRBV7-6 to TRBJ1-1; D call uncertain. The material sequenced was CD4+ T cells sorted from PBMCs, taken 5 days after the yellow fever booster vaccination. This clonotype originated in a man younger than 30 who received the YFV17D yellow fever vaccine. Written as DNA, the CDR3 is TGTGCCAGCAGCCCTGGACGGGAGGGCACTGAAGCTTTCTTT. Its translation is CASSPGREGTEAFF.